One and the same sample provided the 9 T cell receptor beta chains below, sequenced in a study of blood T cells in healthy people across ages. A second PCR of about 7 to 11 cycles used a sample-barcoded 5' primer and a J-beta primer mix. TCRdb analysed the 5' RACE reads with MiXCR anew, one entry per CDR3 protein. The sample holds about 800,000 distinct CDR3 sequences, about 45% seen once. Specimen: blood. These TCRs come from a man at least 80 years old in good health.

For this clonotype: A much larger clone lies a single base off, so this may be a read error. The rearrangement links TRBV5-6 to TRBJ2-5, with D perhaps assigned TRBD1 or TRBD2 (5 bases each). The V gene's germline CDR1 is SGHDT and CDR2 YYEEEE. CDR3 size: 14 residues. The CDR3 loop is CAGSFRDGQETQYF. CDR3 nucleotides: TGTGCCGGCAGCTTCCGGGACGGACAAGAGACCCAGTACTTC.

This clonotype was recorded at least ten times. CDR3 loop: CSAPTSLAKNIQYF. DNA of the CDR3: TGCAGTGCTCCAACTTCGTTAGCCAAAAACATTCAGTACTTC. This rearrangement joins TRBV20-1 to TRBJ2-4; no reliable D call. Trimming pared 5 bases from V and 0 bases from J, leaving 11 bases between. Germline CDR1 reads DFQATT; CDR2 reads SNEGSKA (reference sequence). The CDR3 is made up of 14 amino acids.

The chain recombines TRBV7-2 with TRBJ2-5; tentatively, D is TRBD1 or TRBD2 (6 bases each). CDR3 length: 14 amino acids. V lost 3 bases and J 5 bases, leaving 13 bases between the germline ends. Germline-derived CDR1 and CDR2 are SGHTA and FQGNSA. CDR3 sequence reads: CASSFGGLGETQYF. CDR3 in DNA: TGTGCCAGCAGCTTCGGGGGCTTGGGGGAGACCCAGTACTTC.

Worth noting for this clonotype: Being one base from a much bigger clone, this may be a read error. The rearrangement links TRBV27 to TRBJ2-1, with D possibly matching TRBD2 (6 bases). The J call may be wrong; the DNA end is better matched by TRBJ2-7. The CDR3 spans 14 residues. Germline V gene lookup returns CDR1 MNHEY and CDR2 SMNVEV (reference sequence). The CDR3 DNA reads as TGTGCCAGCAGTTGGGGGGACTCGTACAATGAGCAGTACTTC. Its translation is CASSWGDSYNEQYF.

In its sample, this clonotype was seen a few times. With a much larger clone just one base away, this may be a read error. V and J are TRBV20-1 and TRBJ2-5; weak D call: TRBD2 (5 bases). The CDR3 is made up of 14 amino acids. The germline V gene has CDR1 DFQATT and CDR2 SNEGSKA (reference sequence). Trimming left V 3 bases short and J 11 bases short, with 22 bases between. CDR3 amino acids: CSASGKGVGIEQYF. CDR3 coding DNA: TGCAGTGCTAGCGGGAAGGGCGTGGGGATTGAGCAGTACTTC.

The V call is TRBV20-1, the J call TRBJ1-1, with D tentatively TRBD1 (6 bases). Germline V CDR1 and CDR2: DFQATT, SNEGSKA (reference sequence). This CDR3 region has 14 residues. Deletions cut 1 base from V and 10 bases from J, with 19 bases between. The CDR3 sequence: CSARGGGGRRGAFF. CDR3 DNA sequence: TGCAGTGCTAGAGGTGGCGGGGGGCGGCGGGGAGCTTTCTTT.

The chain carries TRBV29-1 and TRBJ2-7; TRBD1 agrees at 8 bases. V trimming: 6 bases; J trimming: 2 bases; junction bases outside the gene matches: 6. The CDR3 is made up of 13 amino acids. Germline V CDR1 and CDR2: SQVTM, ANQGSEA. This CDR3 is CSVPGTGPYEQYF. The CDR3 nucleotides read TGCAGCGTACCCGGGACAGGACCCTACGAGCAGTACTTC.

This clonotype turned up a few times. This chain joins TRBV2 and TRBJ2-1; no reliable D call. CDR3 size: 14 residues. Germline CDR1 and CDR2: SNHLY and FYNNEI. Trimming left V 6 bases short and J 0 bases short, with 9 bases between. CDR3 coding DNA: TGTGCCAGCAGAGCGACAAGCTCCTACAATGAGCAGTTCTTC. This sequence encodes CASRATSSYNEQFF.

This clonotype occurred many times. This chain links TRBV20-1 with TRBJ1-6; a weak D match, TRBD1 (5 bases). V dropped 2 bases and J dropped 0 bases, with 14 bases sitting between them. This CDR3 has 17 amino acids. Germline assignment: CDR1 DFQATT and CDR2 SNEGSKA (reference sequence). CDR3 sequence: CSARLVQGGSYNSPLHF. The CDR3 coding sequence is TGCAGTGCTAGATTGGTTCAGGGAGGCTCCTATAATTCACCCCTCCACTTT.